The rows below give T cell receptor beta chains drawn from one sample of a study of breast tumors, draining lymph nodes, adjacent tissues. TCRdb itself ran the multiplex PCR reads through MiXCR, one entry per CDR3 protein. The profile shows tens of thousands of distinct CDR3 sequences, 63% of them singletons. The specimen was breast tumor tissue. These receptors originate from a female donor with breast cancer. Some clones in this sample may be carry-over from other donors' samples. CDR3s include the opening cysteine and the closing phenylalanine or tryptophan. A D gene is named only where the DNA matches it firmly.

>NA|TRBV5-1|TRBJ2-2
CASKGAVGTGELFF
>NA|TRBV7-3|TRBJ2-1
CASSLQAYNEQFF
>NA|TRBV4-2|TRBJ1-2
CASSQEGGNGYTF
>NA|TRBV11-2|TRBJ2-1
CASSPHTGRRYNEQFF
>TRBD1|TRBV20-1|TRBJ1-2
CSAKGGGQGEYGYTF
>NA|TRBV28|TRBJ2-7
CASSFSRYEQYF
>TRBD2|TRBV15|TRBJ2-1
CATSRMGTSGSGTYNEQFF
>TRBD1|TRBV19|TRBJ2-2
CASSTDRGQNTGELFF
>TRBD1|TRBV19|TRBJ2-2
CASSTHRTRTGGSGDTGELFF
>NA|TRBV20-1|TRBJ1-5
CSAREFDGQPQHF
>NA|TRBV5-1|TRBJ2-3
CASSSGTSTDTQYF
>NA|TRBV9|TRBJ2-2
CASSVGGSNTGELFF
>NA|TRBV5-1|TRBJ2-7
CASSLGQVSYEQYF
>TRBD1|TRBV9|TRBJ1-2
CASRLEGQGADGYTF
>TRBD2|TRBV10-3|TRBJ2-3
CATGASGRSTDTQYF
>TRBD2|TRBV20-1|TRBJ2-1
CSASRATSGRNEQFF
>NA|TRBV6-1|TRBJ1-2
CASWGRDYGYTF
>TRBD2|TRBV18|TRBJ2-5
CASSPRGAGQETQYF
>TRBD1|TRBV10-3|TRBJ2-3
CAISRDRIYTDTQYF
>NA|TRBV29-1|TRBJ1-6
CSVGSIRSEGRVRSPLHF
>TRBD1|TRBV19|TRBJ2-7
CAGSLTGGIYKQYF
>NA|TRBV28|TRBJ1-3
CASVAAASGNTIYF
>TRBD1|TRBV7-6|TRBJ2-2
CASSFSDRVNTGELFF
>NA|TRBV20-1|TRBJ1-2
CSFYICSAPDSFLNYGYTF
>TRBD1|TRBV15|TRBJ1-6
CATRTGESPLHF
>NA|TRBV28|TRBJ1-2
CASSKGQKGSGYGYTF
>NA|TRBV19|TRBJ2-1
CASSNRYEQFF
>NA|TRBV7-9|TRBJ1-4
CASSLISTGNEKLFF
>NA|TRBV24-1|TRBJ1-2
CATSDRTEHGYTF
>NA|TRBV5-5|TRBJ2-1
CASSKVGGYNEQFF
>TRBD1|TRBV6-5|TRBJ2-7
CASSYSGQAREQYF
>NA|TRBV20-1|TRBJ2-7
CSAYDRSSYEQYF
>NA|TRBV27|TRBJ1-4
CASSFRRGYKLEGEKLFF
>TRBD2|TRBV2|TRBJ2-3
CASRLLAGSTDTQYF
>TRBD2|TRBV15|TRBJ2-1
CATSRDDGGLDRDEQFF
>NA|TRBV24-1|TRBJ1-2
CATSDTWGYTF
>NA|TRBV7-6|TRBJ2-7
CASSWGTGTPSYEQYF
>NA|TRBV2|TRBJ2-7
CASDGSYEQYF
>NA|TRBV7-9|TRBJ2-7
CASSLGLNEQYF
>NA|TRBV5-8|TRBJ2-3
CASSSWGDSDTQYF
>NA|TRBV5-1|TRBJ1-4
CASSLEGLSGDEKLFF
>NA|TRBV7-9|TRBJ2-6
CASSLSSGANVLTF
>NA|TRBV5-6|TRBJ2-7
CASSLGGRSELYEQYF